Below are 14 T cell receptor beta chains sequenced from a single sample in a study. TCRdb reanalysed the RT-PCR reads using MiXCR and keeps one entry per CDR3 protein. In the table there are about 680,000 distinct CDR3 sequences, more than 13% of which are singletons. The sample consisted of memory CD4+ T cells from blood. The receptors were gathered from a female donor in good health, serving as a healthy control.

This clonotype was seen many times. The genes are TRBV5-5 and TRBJ2-5; 7 nucleotides line up with TRBD1. The CDR3 length is 14 residues. Unmatched junction bases numbered 5, after V lost 5 bases and J lost 1 base. The V gene's germline CDR1 is SGHKS and CDR2 YYEKEE (reference sequence). The CDR3: CASREGQLQETQYF. The CDR3 DNA reads as TGTGCCAGCAGAGAGGGACAGCTCCAAGAGACCCAGTACTTC.

This clonotype was seen ten or more times. The rearrangement links TRBV5-1 to TRBJ2-3, with unresolved D. Trimming stripped 1 base from V and 0 bases from J, with 9 bases between. Germline V lookup: CDR1 SGHRS, CDR2 YFSETQ. The CDR3 loop spans 15 amino acids. The CDR3 region is CASSLSPASTDTQYF. The CDR3 bases are TGCGCCAGCAGCTTGTCGCCGGCTAGCACAGATACGCAGTATTTT. The full variable domain, rest sourced from reference TRBV5-1 and TRBJ2-3, is KAGVTQTPRYLIKTRGQQVTLSCSPISGHRSVSWYQQTPGQGLQFLFEYFSETQRNKGNFPGRFSGRQFSNSRSEMNVSTLELGDSALYLCASSLSPASTDTQYFGPGTRLTVL.

This clonotype was seen a handful of times. The chain has TRBV20-1 and TRBJ1-3, with D possibly being TRBD1 (6 bases). From germline, CDR1 is DFQATT and CDR2 SNEGSKA (reference sequence). The V end was cut by 7 bases, the J end by 2 bases, with 12 bases between. CDR3 length equals 13 residues. The CDR3, as DNA: TGCAGTGGTTTAGGGACAACTGGAAACACCATATATTTT. Its protein product is CSGLGTTGNTIYF.

This clonotype was seen repeatedly, ten times or more. The chain recombines TRBV6-5 with TRBJ2-7; D call uncertain. Trimming removed 0 bases at V and 3 bases at J, with 12 bases between. CDR3 length: 15 residues. Germline assignment: CDR1 MNHEY and CDR2 SVGAGI. The CDR3 DNA follows: TGTGCCAGCAGTTACTCGATGGATATGTACTACGAGCAGTACTTC. Translating gives CASSYSMDMYYEQYF.

This clonotype was picked up many times. The chain uses TRBV20-1 and TRBJ1-5; perhaps TRBD1 as D (5 bases). The CDR3 has 15 amino acids. Germline V gene sequence: CDR1 DFQATT, CDR2 SNEGSKA (reference sequence). Between the trimmed V and J ends, which lost 1 base and 0 bases, there was a span of 10 bases. CDR3: CSARVGVYSNQPQHF. CDR3 nucleotides: TGCAGTGCTAGAGTAGGGGTTTATAGCAATCAGCCCCAGCATTTT.

The chain combines TRBV20-1 with TRBJ2-3; 7 bases agree with TRBD2. V trimming: 6 bases; J trimming: 8 bases; junction bases outside the gene matches: 14. Germline CDR1 and CDR2: DFQATT and SNEGSKA (reference sequence). The CDR3 loop spans 14 amino acids. Here the CDR3 reads CSALTSSELGTQYF. In DNA, the CDR3 is TGCAGTGCCTTGACTAGCTCGGAACTAGGTACGCAGTATTTT.

This clonotype has only a few counts. The chain joins TRBV30 to TRBJ1-3; D not resolved. CDR1 and CDR2 (germline): GTSNPN, SVGIG (reference sequence). The V gene lost 2 bases and the J gene lost 2 bases, with 7 bases spanning the gap. The CDR3 spans 13 residues. The CDR3: CAWSSTAGNTIYF. CDR3 nucleotide sequence: TGTGCCTGGAGTTCCACAGCTGGAAACACCATATATTTT.

This rearrangement joins TRBV12-3 or TRBV12-4 to TRBJ1-5; no firm D call. The CDR3 length is 12 residues. V was trimmed by 2 bases and J by 6 bases, leaving 5 bases between them. The CDR3 is CASSLSIQPQHF. In DNA form, the CDR3 reads TGTGCCAGCAGTTTATCTATTCAGCCCCAGCATTTT.

Only a few counts were recorded for this clonotype. The genes are TRBV15 and TRBJ1-2, with D unclear. This CDR3 is 13 amino acids long. Germline values: CDR1 LNHNV, CDR2 YYDKDF (reference sequence). Trimming cost V 8 bases and J 4 bases, with 14 bases left between them. The CDR3 DNA reads TGTGCCACCCCTCATTCAATTCGCTATGGCTACACCTTC. Residues: CATPHSIRYGYTF.

The genes are TRBV27 and TRBJ2-1; 13 bases are a match to TRBD2. V trimming: 5 bases; J trimming: 7 bases; junction bases outside the gene matches: 8. Germline CDR1 reads MNHEY; CDR2 reads SMNVEV (reference sequence). The CDR3 is 16 residues long. The CDR3 DNA follows: TGTGCCAGCAGTATTCAACTAGCGGGAGGGCGGAATGAGCAGTTCTTC. As protein: CASSIQLAGGRNEQFF.

The J gene is TRBJ2-2, the V gene TRBV11-1, with a possible D match to TRBD2 (5 bases). V dropped 8 bases and J dropped 8 bases, with 27 bases sitting between them. Per the germline V gene, CDR1 is SGHAT and CDR2 is FQDESV (reference sequence). The length of the CDR3 is 17 residues. In DNA, the CDR3 is TGTGCCAGCCACGCCTCCCATGGACTTGACTCGGAGGGGGAGCTGTTTTTT. Protein product: CASHASHGLDSEGELFF. The full variable domain, completed using reference TRBV11-1 and TRBJ2-2, is EAEVAQSPRYKITEKSQAVAFWCDPISGHATLYWYRQILGQGPELLVQFQDESVVDDSQLPKDRFSAERLKGVDSTLKIQPAELGDSAMYLCASHASHGLDSEGELFFGEGSRLTVL.

This clonotype was detected many times. This chain connects TRBV29-1 to TRBJ2-3; 7 nucleotides agree with TRBD1. J lost 3 bases, V lost 7 bases, and 7 bases had no gene match. CDR3 length: 13 residues. Germline lookup yields CDR1 SQVTM and CDR2 ANQGSEA. For the CDR3, the DNA is TGCAGCGGGGGGACAGCTAATACAGATACGCAGTATTTT. It yields the protein CSGGTANTDTQYF.

This clonotype was recorded a few times. The chain links TRBV27 to TRBJ1-2, with 7 positions matching TRBD1. V trimming: 5 bases; J trimming: 8 bases; junction bases outside the gene matches: 11. The CDR3 runs 14 residues. Per germline, CDR1 MNHEY and CDR2 SMNVEV (reference sequence). CDR3 protein: CASSPRDNRGGYTF. The CDR3 DNA is TGTGCCAGCAGTCCGCGGGACAACAGGGGCGGCTACACCTTC.

This clonotype was found a few times. The CDR3 bases are TGTGCCAGCAGCGGTAGCGGGAGTGTTTATGGCACAGATACGCAGTATTTT. Amino acids: CASSGSGSVYGTDTQYF. The V gene is TRBV9, the J gene TRBJ2-3, with 9 positions matching TRBD2. The CDR3 length is 17 residues. With 3 bases clipped from V and 1 base from J, the junction kept 9 bases outside the gene matches. Germline V lookup: CDR1 SGDLS, CDR2 YYNGEE.